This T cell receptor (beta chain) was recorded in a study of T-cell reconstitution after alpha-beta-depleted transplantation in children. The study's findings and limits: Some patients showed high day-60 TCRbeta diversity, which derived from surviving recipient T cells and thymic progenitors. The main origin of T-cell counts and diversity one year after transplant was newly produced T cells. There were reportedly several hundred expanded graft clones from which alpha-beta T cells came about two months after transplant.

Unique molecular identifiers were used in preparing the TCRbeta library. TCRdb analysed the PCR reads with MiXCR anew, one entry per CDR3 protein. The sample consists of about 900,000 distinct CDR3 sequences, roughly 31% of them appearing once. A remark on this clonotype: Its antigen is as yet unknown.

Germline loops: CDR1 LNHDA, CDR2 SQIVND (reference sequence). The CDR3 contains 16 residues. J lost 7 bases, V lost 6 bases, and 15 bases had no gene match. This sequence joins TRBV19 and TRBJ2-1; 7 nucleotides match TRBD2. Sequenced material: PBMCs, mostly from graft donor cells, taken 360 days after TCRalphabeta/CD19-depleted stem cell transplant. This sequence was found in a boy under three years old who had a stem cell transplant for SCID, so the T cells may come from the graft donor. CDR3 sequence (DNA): TGTGCCAGTAGCCGACGACTAGTCCCCGGGGGGAATGAGCAGTTCTTC. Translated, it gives CASSRRLVPGGNEQFF.